Described below is a single TCR beta chain sequence and its context. The clone's antigen remains unknown. Base qualities are not at hand, and no much larger clone is one base apart. From cysteine to phenylalanine, the CDR3 is 16 amino acids long. Just the 48-base CDR3 DNA is kept, in frame starting at base 1. The entry originates in a study of neoadjuvant anti-PD-1 for oral cavity cancer (dated by TCRdb to the early 2020s). With regard to the full study: Three to four biweekly doses of nivolumab at 3 mg/kg were mostly administered to patients before curative-intent surgical resection. For patients who did not progress, a fourth nivolumab dose was given around day 43, followed by definitive surgical resection on days 50-56. Patients with complete response, partial response or stable disease by RECIST 1.1 were defined as responders, whereas patients with progression were defined as non-responders. The parent correlative cohort included roughly 13 patients, with an approximately 35% response rate. Findings and caveats that apply to the study as a whole: Only three patients per response group were included in the TCR analyses, and the authors called for validation in larger cohorts. Within PBMCs, T cell clonality (Gini index) was significantly higher in non-responders than responders after neoadjuvant nivolumab. Higher pretreatment blood Treg/Th17 ratios correlated with both higher pretreatment blood TCRbeta clonality and lower post-treatment tumor TCRbeta clonality.

For deep sequencing, each PBMC sample was run in six replicates, with libraries mostly built from 480 ng of input genomic DNA. Following the manufacturer's instructions, the team built TCRbeta libraries using the immunoSEQ hsTCRbeta kit. An Illumina NovaSeq 6000 S4 flow cell was used to sequence the final libraries, which had first been combined to 3 nM. As for the authors' bioinformatics: Raw data preprocessing and quality control were performed with the immunoSEQ Analyzer. The analysis was restricted to productive rearrangements, with each unique CDR3 amino acid sequence defining a clonotype. Repertoire clonality was estimated as the Gini-Simpson index, which was computed with the R package tcR. Gini indices were compared with Student's t test, and associations with tumor size change were assessed by Pearson correlation. Here the immuneACCESS table is served through TCRdb, limited to in-frame sequences with V and J called. Missing clones are a known gap in these copies; in checked studies unresolved V genes cover under half, and the rest lacks a known reason. V and J calls and clone size are copied from that table; D and trimming were computed from the DNA. The sample yields tens of thousands of clones; roughly nine tenths were counted once. Roughly 2.9% of the sample comes from the top ten.

This sample's time point label indicates: after neoadjuvant nivolumab, at surgical resection. The patients had newly diagnosed stage II-IVA oral cavity squamous cell carcinoma and had not received any prior systemic or radiation treatment. The cohort consisted of patients with HPV-negative, locally advanced oral cavity squamous cell carcinoma. Peripheral blood mononuclear cells were analyzed directly, without maintenance or expansion in culture. Samples were obtained from a longitudinal correlative study of a single-arm phase II trial of neoadjuvant nivolumab in oral cavity squamous cell carcinoma. Genomic DNA-based TCRbeta sequencing was performed on subject-matched pre- and post-treatment PBMCs and tumors from three responders and three non-responders. Peripheral blood mononuclear cells were collected before nivolumab treatment and again after treatment, at the time of surgery. The Maxwell RSC DNA from Cells kit was used to extract genomic DNA from PBMCs.

The chain employs TRBV21-1 and TRBJ2-1; the D call in the table, TRBD2, was not verified against the DNA. TRBV21-1 is a pseudogene locus. The clonotype originates from a person aged 35 to 85 with oral cavity squamous cell carcinoma. Sequencing was performed on PBMCs, taken after nivolumab (anti-PD-1) treatment. The DNA reads as follows: TGTGCCAGCAGGAAGCGGGGGACTAGCGGGAGAGATGAGCAGTTCTTC. Its translation reads: CASRKRGTSGRDEQFF.